A single sample is the source of the 20 T cell receptor beta chains below, sequenced in a study of CD8+ T cells in alopecia areata. The sequencing template was cDNA reverse transcribed from extracted RNA. Only in-frame clones appear in the TCRdb table, and some are missing; sequencing was by immunoSEQ multiplex PCR. The sample has hundreds of thousands of clones; around two thirds are singletons. The specimen comprised CD4+ T cells sorted from blood, sampled at week 0. The receptors come from a human donor with alopecia areata.

Points on this clone: Other nucleotide sequences from this sample produce the same CDR3. This sequence joins TRBV29-1 and TRBJ2-5, with 11 bases fitting TRBD1. With V trimmed by 6 bases and J by 5 bases, 2 bases remained unmatched. This CDR3 comprises 12 residues. The germline V gene has CDR1 SQVTM and CDR2 ANQGSEA. CDR3 residues: CSVDRGRETQYF. The CDR3 DNA reads TGCAGCGTGGACAGGGGGCGGGAGACCCAGTACTTC.

The CDR3 sequence: CASSATQDRGPSNVLTF. CDR3 nucleotide sequence: TGCGCCAGCAGCGCCACTCAGGACAGGGGACCTAGCAACGTCCTGACTTTC. The V call is TRBV5-1, the J call TRBJ2-6; 9 bases line up with TRBD1. The germline CDR1 and CDR2 sequences are SGHRS and YFSETQ. This CDR3 is 17 amino acids long. J was trimmed by 9 bases and V by 4 bases; bases with no gene match: 14.

The chain combines TRBV9 with TRBJ1-1, with D maybe TRBD1 (5 bases). Trimming removed 2 bases at V and 1 base at J, with 12 bases between. The CDR3 totals 15 residues. Per germline, CDR1 SGDLS and CDR2 YYNGEE. The CDR3 region has the DNA TGTGCCAGCAGCGTCTCCCCGGGGGGGAACACTGAAGCTTTCTTT. Translated: CASSVSPGGNTEAFF.

This clone was seen only a few times. The chain is built from TRBV29-1 and TRBJ2-2; D perhaps matches TRBD2 (6 bases). CDR3 size: 14 residues. Germline CDR1 and CDR2: SQVTM and ANQGSEA. V gave up 4 bases and J gave up 1 base, with 10 bases separating them. The CDR3, as DNA: TGCAGCGTTGCGGGGGACCTGAACACCGGGGAGCTGTTTTTT. Translated: CSVAGDLNTGELFF.

V gene TRBV5-1 combines with J gene TRBJ2-5; D is perhaps TRBD1 or TRBD2 (5 bases each). V was pared by 4 bases and J by 3 bases, with 10 bases between. The germline gives CDR1 SGHRS, CDR2 YFSETQ. The CDR3 has 13 residues. CDR3 nucleotides: TGCGCCAGCAGCCCACGAGGGGAAGAGACCCAGTACTTC. Protein product: CASSPRGEETQYF.

The V and J genes are TRBV29-1 and TRBJ1-1; 8 nucleotides align to TRBD1. The CDR3 covers 12 residues. CDR1 is SQVTM, CDR2 ANQGSEA, per germline. J was trimmed by 1 base and V by 6 bases; bases with no gene match: 1. CDR3 bases: TGCAGCGTGGGACAGGAGAACACTGAAGCTTTCTTT. It translates to CSVGQENTEAFF. Full variable domain (missing parts from reference TRBV29-1 and TRBJ1-1): SAVISQKPSRDICQRGTSLTIQCQVDSQVTMMFWYRQQPGQSLTLIATANQGSEATYESGFVIDKFPISRPNLTFSTLTVSNMSPEDSSIYLCSVGQENTEAFFGQGTRLTVV.

This chain links TRBV9 with TRBJ1-5; D might be TRBD1 (6 bases). Trimming took 4 bases from V and 5 from J, leaving 16 bases between them. This CDR3 is built from 15 residues. The germline gives CDR1 SGDLS, CDR2 YYNGEE. The CDR3 protein is CASSLTGRLDQPQHF. The CDR3 DNA follows: TGTGCCAGCAGCCTCACAGGGAGGTTGGATCAGCCCCAGCATTTT.

This chain connects TRBV27 to TRBJ1-1, with D unresolved. With 3 bases removed from V and 3 bases from J, the gap between germline ends came to 14 bases. The CDR3 runs 15 residues. From germline, CDR1 is MNHEY and CDR2 SMNVEV (reference sequence). The CDR3 protein is CASSLKALWDTEAFF. The CDR3 DNA sequence: TGTGCCAGCAGTTTGAAAGCCTTGTGGGACACTGAAGCTTTCTTT.

This chain links TRBV18 with TRBJ2-7, with D perhaps TRBD1 (6 bases). V lost 3 bases, J lost 1 base, and 16 bases lay in between. Germline V lookup: CDR1 KGHSH, CDR2 LQKENI. The CDR3 consists of 16 residues. CDR3 sequence (DNA): TGTGCCAGCTCACCCCGTCCGAGGGGGTCTTCCTACGAGCAGTACTTC. As protein: CASSPRPRGSSYEQYF.

This clone showed up just once. The chain has TRBV30 and TRBJ2-7; no firm D call. The germline gives CDR1 GTSNPN, CDR2 SVGIG (reference sequence). Trimming pared 1 base from V and 9 bases from J, leaving 13 bases between. The CDR3 consists of 12 residues. CDR3 region: CAWSEQAAGQYF. The CDR3 region has the DNA TGTGCCTGGAGTGAGCAGGCGGCCGGGCAGTACTTC.

This clone was observed a handful of times. The chain joins TRBV7-9 to TRBJ1-1, with D possibly TRBD1 on 5 matching bases. Between the trimmed V and J ends, which lost 3 bases and 1 base, there was a span of 9 bases. CDR3 size: 14 residues. Germline V gene lookup returns CDR1 SEHNR and CDR2 FQNEAQ (reference sequence). The CDR3 is CASSFGASNTEAFF. CDR3 nucleotides: TGTGCCAGCAGCTTTGGGGCCTCGAACACTGAAGCTTTCTTT.

This clone occurred a few times. This sequence joins TRBV5-4 and TRBJ1-5, with TRBD1 identical over 9 bases. Germline lookup yields CDR1 SGHNT and CDR2 YYREEE (reference sequence). The junction had 2 bases not matched to a gene; V was cut back by 3 bases and J by 7 bases. There are 13 residues in the CDR3. CDR3 nucleotides: TGTGCCAGCAGCTCGGACAGGGGCCAGCCCCAGCATTTT. The encoded protein is CASSSDRGQPQHF.

This clone appeared a few times. The chain couples TRBV14 to TRBJ1-1, with D maybe TRBD1 (5 bases). This CDR3 comprises 13 residues. The germline V and J ends were trimmed by 0 bases and 10 bases, with 12 bases remaining between them. The germline gives CDR1 SGHDN, CDR2 FVKESK. The CDR3 region is CASSQDLGRGAFF. In nucleotides, the CDR3 is TGTGCCAGCAGCCAAGATCTGGGGCGTGGAGCTTTCTTT.

V gene TRBV9 combines with J gene TRBJ2-5; D remains unclear. CDR3 length equals 14 residues. The germline V gene encodes CDR1 SGDLS and CDR2 YYNGEE. V was cut by 5 bases and J by 3 bases, with 14 bases left in between. CDR3 sequence (DNA): TGTGCCAGCAGAAGGAGCCTCACCGAAGAGACCCAGTACTTC. It translates to CASRRSLTEETQYF.

V usage is TRBV9 and J usage is TRBJ1-2, with D possibly matching TRBD1 (6 bases). CDR1 is SGDLS, CDR2 YYNGEE, per germline. CDR3 size: 14 residues. Trimming took 0 bases from V and 8 from J, leaving 14 bases between them. CDR3 bases: TGTGCCAGCAGCGTAGGGACAGAGGGTCCGGGCTACACCTTC. It is translated as CASSVGTEGPGYTF.

Note on this clone: One end of the junction fails to match germline, which may point to a read error. The V gene is TRBV12-5, the J gene TRBJ2-7; 7 nucleotides line up with TRBD1. There are 14 residues in the CDR3. Germline V gives CDR1 LGHNT, CDR2 FRNRAP. The CDR3 DNA reads TGTCCTAGTGGTTTCGGACAGGTCTCCTACGAGCAGTACTTC. This sequence encodes CPSGFGQVSYEQYF.

The chain links TRBV2 to TRBJ1-1; 7 bases agree with TRBD1. The CDR3 is 14 amino acids. The germline gives CDR1 SNHLY, CDR2 FYNNEI. V dropped 6 bases and J dropped 6; count of bases not matched to a gene: 10. The CDR3 is CASRRGQGDAEAFF. Here the CDR3 DNA reads TGTGCCAGCAGAAGGGGTCAGGGGGACGCTGAAGCTTTCTTT.

This clone was detected only once. This chain connects TRBV25-1 to TRBJ2-7, with 8 bases aligning to TRBD1. The CDR3 is 14 residues long. The V gene end was trimmed by 2 bases and the J gene end by 1 base; junction bases not matched to a gene: 1. Germline CDR1 reads MGHDK; CDR2 reads SYGVNS. CDR3 loop: CASSEDRGSYEQYF. The CDR3 DNA sequence: TGTGCCAGCAGTGAAGACAGGGGTTCCTACGAGCAGTACTTC.

This clone has only a few counts. This chain connects TRBV6-5 to TRBJ2-1; TRBD2 aligns across 12 bases. The CDR3 contains 13 residues. Trimming cost V 10 bases and J 7 bases; bases outside gene matches: 5. Germline lookup yields CDR1 MNHEY and CDR2 SVGAGI. This chain's CDR3 is CATRLAGENEQFF. Written as DNA, the CDR3 is TGTGCCACCAGACTAGCGGGGGAAAATGAGCAGTTCTTC.

The chain joins TRBV7-8 to TRBJ1-5; a possible D gene is TRBD1 (5 bases). Trimming shortened V by 5 bases and J by 10 bases, and 24 bases separated the two germline ends. The CDR3 contains 16 residues. The germline V gene encodes CDR1 SGHVS and CDR2 FQNEAQ. Written as DNA, the CDR3 is TGTGCCAGCAGCCCTAAAGGGAGGCAGGGTAGTTCTCCCCAGCATTTT. Amino acids: CASSPKGRQGSSPQHF.